The sequence of this T cell receptor beta chain was determined in a study of blood T cell repertoires in COVID-19. Study information: PBMCs, B-cell-depleted T cells, or T cells were the source of the cDNA or gDNA that made up the material.

Germline CDR1 is MNHEY and CDR2 is SVGAGI. V was trimmed by 6 bases and J by 5 bases, leaving 10 bases between them. There are 13 residues in the CDR3. Original processing methods: Using reference gene primer amplification, nucleated cell counts were estimated. TCRdb's copy holds only in-frame clones and misses some; the assay was immunoSEQ multiplex PCR. That table gives V, J and clone size, and the DNA gave D and trimming. Here the sample spans 150,000 or so clones, approximately 84% being singletons. This TCR came from a man aged 40-49 years who had recovered from COVID-19. The sequenced sample consisted of peripheral blood. J is TRBJ2-2 and V is TRBV6-5; possible D gene TRBD2, 5 bases. The DNA for the CDR3 is TGTGCCAGCAGCGATACTAGAACCGGGGAGCTGTTTTTT. It encodes CASSDTRTGELFF.